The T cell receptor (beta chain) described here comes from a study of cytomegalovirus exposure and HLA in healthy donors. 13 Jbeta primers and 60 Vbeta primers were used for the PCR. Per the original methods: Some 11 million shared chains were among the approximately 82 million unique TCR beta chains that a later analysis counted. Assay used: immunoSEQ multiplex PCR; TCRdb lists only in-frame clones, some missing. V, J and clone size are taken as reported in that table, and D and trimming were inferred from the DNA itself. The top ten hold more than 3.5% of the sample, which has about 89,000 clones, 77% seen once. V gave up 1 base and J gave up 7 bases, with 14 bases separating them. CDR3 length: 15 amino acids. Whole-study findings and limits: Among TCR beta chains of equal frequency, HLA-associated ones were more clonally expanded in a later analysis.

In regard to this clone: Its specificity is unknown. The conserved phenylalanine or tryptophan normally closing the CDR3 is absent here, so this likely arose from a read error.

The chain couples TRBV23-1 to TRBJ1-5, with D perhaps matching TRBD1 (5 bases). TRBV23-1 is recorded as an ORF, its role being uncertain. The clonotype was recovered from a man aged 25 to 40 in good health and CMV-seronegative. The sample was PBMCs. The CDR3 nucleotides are TGCGCCAGCAGTCAATTGGGGTCCGGGGGGCAGCCCCAGCATCTT. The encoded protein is CASSQLGSGGQPQHL.